Listed below are T cell receptor beta chains from one sample, sequenced in a study of T-cell reconstitution after alpha-beta-depleted transplantation in children. Each CDR3 protein gets one entry after TCRdb re-called the PCR reads with MiXCR. The sample has nearly 400,000 distinct CDR3 sequences, about 20% seen once. The material sequenced was PBMCs from the stem cell graft donor, taken from the stem cell graft. These receptors were collected from a human donor who donated a stem cell graft to a child with acute myeloid leukemia. Both conserved end residues are part of each CDR3. The D gene is left open where the match is weak. Rows may omit the clone size; those that give it use once, few, many or a size class.

CDR3aa: CSASPDGGYEQYF; CDR3nt: TGCAGTGCTAGTCCCGATGGCGGTTACGAGCAGTACTTC; v_gene: TRBV20-1; j_gene: TRBJ2-7; abundance: -; d_gene: -
CDR3aa: CASSYVWGTEAFF; CDR3nt: TGTGCCAGCAGTTACGTCTGGGGGACTGAAGCTTTCTTT; v_gene: TRBV6-5; j_gene: TRBJ1-1; abundance: many; d_gene: -
CDR3aa: CSARRAGGYNEQFF; CDR3nt: TGCAGTGCCAGGCGGGCGGGTGGCTACAATGAGCAGTTCTTC; v_gene: TRBV20-1; j_gene: TRBJ2-1; abundance: few; d_gene: -
CDR3aa: CAISESGGPYNEQFF; CDR3nt: TGTGCCATCAGTGAGTCGGGGGGGCCGTACAATGAGCAGTTCTTC; v_gene: TRBV10-3; j_gene: TRBJ2-1; abundance: -; d_gene: -
CDR3aa: CATSIPGQGRFEQYF; CDR3nt: TGTGCCACCAGCATTCCGGGACAGGGACGTTTCGAGCAGTACTTC; v_gene: TRBV15; j_gene: TRBJ2-7; abundance: -; d_gene: TRBD1
CDR3aa: CASSISGQHYEQYF; CDR3nt: TGTGCCAGTAGTATCTCGGGACAGCACTACGAGCAGTACTTC; v_gene: TRBV19; j_gene: TRBJ2-7; abundance: -; d_gene: TRBD1
CDR3aa: CSVGGGGRSVRYEQYF; CDR3nt: TGCAGCGTTGGGGGTGGGGGCAGGTCTGTTCGCTACGAGCAGTACTTC; v_gene: TRBV29-1; j_gene: TRBJ2-7; abundance: many; d_gene: -
CDR3aa: CASSDELQGDAYNEQFF; CDR3nt: TGTGCCAGCAGTGACGAACTCCAGGGTGACGCGTACAATGAGCAGTTCTTC; v_gene: TRBV25-1; j_gene: TRBJ2-1; abundance: -; d_gene: -
CDR3aa: CASNPGQAFSTEAFF; CDR3nt: TGTGCCAGTAATCCGGGACAGGCTTTTTCCACTGAAGCTTTCTTT; v_gene: TRBV19; j_gene: TRBJ1-1; abundance: -; d_gene: TRBD1
CDR3aa: CASSQDQVQGPNEQFF; CDR3nt: TGCGCCAGCAGCCAAGATCAGGTTCAGGGTCCCAATGAGCAGTTCTTC; v_gene: TRBV4-3; j_gene: TRBJ2-1; abundance: many; d_gene: -
CDR3aa: CSATPTPGLAGFF; CDR3nt: TGCAGTGCTACCCCTACCCCGGGACTAGCTGGGTTCTTC; v_gene: TRBV20-1; j_gene: TRBJ2-1; abundance: few; d_gene: TRBD2
CDR3aa: CASSQAAISYNEQFF; CDR3nt: TGCGCCAGCAGCCAAGCAGCCATATCCTACAATGAGCAGTTCTTC; v_gene: TRBV4-1; j_gene: TRBJ2-1; abundance: -; d_gene: -
CDR3aa: CASSLDGRTDTQYF; CDR3nt: TGTGCCAGCAGCTTAGACGGGAGGACAGATACGCAGTATTTT; v_gene: TRBV7-2; j_gene: TRBJ2-3; abundance: many; d_gene: TRBD2